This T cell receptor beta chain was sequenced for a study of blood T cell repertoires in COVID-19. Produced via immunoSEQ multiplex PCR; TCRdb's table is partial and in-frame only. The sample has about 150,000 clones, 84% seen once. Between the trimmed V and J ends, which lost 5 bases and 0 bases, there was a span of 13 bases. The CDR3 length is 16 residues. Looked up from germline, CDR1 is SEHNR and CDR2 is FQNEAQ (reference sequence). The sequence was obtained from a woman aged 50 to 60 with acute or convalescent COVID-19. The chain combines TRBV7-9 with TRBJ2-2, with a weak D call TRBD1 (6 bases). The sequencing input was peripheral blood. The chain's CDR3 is CASSTQQGSNTGELFF. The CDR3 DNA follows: TGTGCCAGCAGCACCCAACAGGGCTCGAACACCGGGGAGCTGTTTTTT.